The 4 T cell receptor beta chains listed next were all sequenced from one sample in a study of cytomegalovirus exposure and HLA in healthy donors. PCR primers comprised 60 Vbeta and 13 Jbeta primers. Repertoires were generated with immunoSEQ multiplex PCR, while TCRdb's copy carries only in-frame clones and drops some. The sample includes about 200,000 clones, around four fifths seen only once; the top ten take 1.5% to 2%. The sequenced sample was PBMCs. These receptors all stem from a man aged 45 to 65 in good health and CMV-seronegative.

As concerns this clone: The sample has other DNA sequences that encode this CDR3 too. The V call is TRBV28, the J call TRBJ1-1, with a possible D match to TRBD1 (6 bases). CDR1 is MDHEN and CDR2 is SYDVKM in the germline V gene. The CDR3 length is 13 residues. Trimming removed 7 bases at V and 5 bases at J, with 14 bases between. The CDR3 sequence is CASKVSGVTEAFF. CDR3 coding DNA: TGTGCCAGCAAAGTTTCAGGGGTTACTGAAGCTTTCTTT.

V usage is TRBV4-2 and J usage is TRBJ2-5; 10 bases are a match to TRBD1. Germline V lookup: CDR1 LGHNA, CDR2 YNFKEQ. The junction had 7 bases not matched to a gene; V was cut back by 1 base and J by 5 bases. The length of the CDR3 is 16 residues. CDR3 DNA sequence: TGTGCCAGCAGCCAAGTTGCGACAGGGGGCGGGGAGACCCAGTACTTC. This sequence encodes CASSQVATGGGETQYF.

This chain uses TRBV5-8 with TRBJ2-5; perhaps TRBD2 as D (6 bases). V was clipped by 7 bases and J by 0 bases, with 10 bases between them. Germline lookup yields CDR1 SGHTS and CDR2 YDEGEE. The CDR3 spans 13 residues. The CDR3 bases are TGTGCCAGCGATAAGCGGGACCAAGAGACCCAGTACTTC. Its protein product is CASDKRDQETQYF. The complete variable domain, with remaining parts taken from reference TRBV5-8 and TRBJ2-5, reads EAGVTQSPTHLIKTRGQQATLRCSPISGHTSVYWYQQALGLGLQFLLWYDEGEERNRGNFPPRFSGRQFPNYSSELNVNALELEDSALYLCASDKRDQETQYFGPGTRLLVL.

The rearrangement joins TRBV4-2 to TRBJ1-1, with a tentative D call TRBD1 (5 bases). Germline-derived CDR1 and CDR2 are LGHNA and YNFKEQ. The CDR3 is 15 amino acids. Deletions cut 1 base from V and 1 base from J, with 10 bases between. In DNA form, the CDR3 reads TGTGCCAGCAGCCAAGCCCAGGGAGGGAACACTGAAGCTTTCTTT. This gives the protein CASSQAQGGNTEAFF.